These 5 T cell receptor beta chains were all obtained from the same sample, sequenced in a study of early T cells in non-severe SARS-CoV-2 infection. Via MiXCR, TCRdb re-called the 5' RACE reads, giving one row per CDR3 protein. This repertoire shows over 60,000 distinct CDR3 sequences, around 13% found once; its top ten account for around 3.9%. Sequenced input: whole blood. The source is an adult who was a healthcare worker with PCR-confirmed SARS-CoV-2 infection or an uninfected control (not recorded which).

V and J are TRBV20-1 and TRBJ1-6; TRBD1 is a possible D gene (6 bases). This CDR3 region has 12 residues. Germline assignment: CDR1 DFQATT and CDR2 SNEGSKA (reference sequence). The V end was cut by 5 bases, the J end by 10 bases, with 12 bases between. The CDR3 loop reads CSAAGVGSPLHF. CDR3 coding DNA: TGCAGTGCTGCAGGGGTAGGGTCACCCCTCCACTTT.

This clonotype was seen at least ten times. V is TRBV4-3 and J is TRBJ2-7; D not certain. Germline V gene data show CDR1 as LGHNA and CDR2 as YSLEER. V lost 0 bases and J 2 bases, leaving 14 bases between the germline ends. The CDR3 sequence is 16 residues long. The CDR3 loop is CASSQDPNRGPYEQYF. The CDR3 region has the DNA TGCGCCAGCAGCCAAGACCCCAACAGAGGCCCCTACGAGCAGTACTTC.

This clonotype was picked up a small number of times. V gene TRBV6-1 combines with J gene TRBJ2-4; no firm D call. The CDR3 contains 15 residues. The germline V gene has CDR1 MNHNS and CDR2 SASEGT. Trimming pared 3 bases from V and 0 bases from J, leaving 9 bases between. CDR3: CASSEATLAKNIQYF. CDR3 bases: TGTGCCAGCAGTGAGGCCACCCTAGCCAAAAACATTCAGTACTTC.

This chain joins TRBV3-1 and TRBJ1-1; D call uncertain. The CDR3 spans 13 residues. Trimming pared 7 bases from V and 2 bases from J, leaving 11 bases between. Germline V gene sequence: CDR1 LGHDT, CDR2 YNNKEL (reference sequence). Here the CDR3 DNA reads TGTGCCAGCACCACAATGGGAAACACTGAAGCTTTCTTT. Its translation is CASTTMGNTEAFF.

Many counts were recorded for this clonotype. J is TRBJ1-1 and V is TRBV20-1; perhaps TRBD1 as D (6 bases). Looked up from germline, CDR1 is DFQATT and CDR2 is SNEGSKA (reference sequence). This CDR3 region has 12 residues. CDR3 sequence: CRGSGGNTEAFF. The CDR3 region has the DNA TGCAGGGGGTCGGGGGGCAACACTGAAGCTTTCTTT.